Described below is a single T cell receptor beta chain sequence and its context. The antigen is not known. These data are taken from a study of shared clonotypes between healthy human individuals. Study observations and caveats: Sharing across four donors was highest in naive CD4 (roughly 5%) and lowest in memory CD8 (roughly 0.4%). Genetic and exposure-history diversity was limited by the few donors.

Researchers ran the assay at a deep level. Several immunoSEQ 96-well plates shared each subset's DNA, each plate a replicate. Generated by immunoSEQ multiplex PCR, the TCRdb table keeps only in-frame clones and is missing some. The sample carries about 2 million clones, roughly 95% recorded once. The CDR3 length is 15 residues. Germline V lookup: CDR1 SGDLS, CDR2 YYNGEE. The V segment lost 1 base and the J segment 3 bases; nucleotides outside the gene matches: 4. Positively selected for CCR7, the CD45RO-negative cells used as naive CD8 cells excluded terminally differentiated effector memory CD45RA+ cells.

The chain has TRBV9 and TRBJ2-3, with TRBD1 matching over 8 bases. The sequenced sample was naive CD8+ T cells sorted from blood. This receptor was taken from a man aged 18-30 years in good health. This CDR3 is CASSVQGAMTDTQYF. Written as DNA, the CDR3 is TGTGCCAGCAGCGTACAGGGGGCCATGACAGATACGCAGTATTTT.